A single sample is the source of the 13 T cell receptor beta chains below, sequenced in a study of T cell responses to AZD1222 COVID-19 vaccine. Libraries were prepared by immunoSEQ multiplex PCR; TCRdb keeps only in-frame clonotypes and omits some of them. The sample records approximately 120,000 clones, roughly 87% being singletons. Sequenced here: peripheral blood, sampled 28 days after the second AZD1222 dose. The receptors shown here come from an adult who received the AZD1222 COVID-19 vaccine.

In this sample, this clone turned up once. This chain uses TRBV12-3 or TRBV12-4 with TRBJ1-1; no definite D call. With 7 bases removed from V and 0 bases from J, the gap between germline ends came to 6 bases. The CDR3 totals 12 residues. The CDR3 protein is CASTILNTEAFF. DNA for the CDR3: TGTGCCAGCACCATCCTGAACACTGAAGCTTTCTTT.

This chain uses TRBV19 with TRBJ2-7; 11 bases map to TRBD2. Germline V gives CDR1 LNHDA, CDR2 SQIVND (reference sequence). The CDR3 is made up of 16 amino acids. J gave up 1 base and V 2 bases, and 4 bases lay outside the gene matches. The CDR3 DNA follows: TGTGCCAGTAGTATAACTAGCGGGAGAGCGTCCTACGAGCAGTACTTC. Its translation is CASSITSGRASYEQYF. Combining the CDR3 with reference TRBV19 and TRBJ2-7 gives the whole variable domain DGGITQSPKYLFRKEGQNVTLSCEQNLNHDAMYWYRQDPGQGLRLIYYSQIVNDFQKGDIAEGYSVSREKKESFPLTVTSAQKNPTAFYLCASSITSGRASYEQYFGPGTRLTVT.

J is TRBJ1-5 and V is TRBV6-5, with D perhaps matching TRBD1 (5 bases). Germline loops: CDR1 MNHEY, CDR2 SVGAGI. Trimming removed 10 bases at V and 5 bases at J, with 15 bases between. This CDR3 is 13 amino acids long. CDR3: CATAGGEDQPQHF. The CDR3, as DNA: TGTGCCACGGCCGGAGGGGAGGATCAGCCCCAGCATTTT.

The chain combines TRBV30 with TRBJ1-5; D is unresolved. Per germline, CDR1 GTSNPN and CDR2 SVGIG (reference sequence). Between the trimmed V and J ends, which lost 7 bases and 1 base, there was a span of 14 bases. CDR3 length: 14 residues. In nucleotides, the CDR3 is TGTGCCTACTCGGACGGGCGGAGCAATCAGCCCCAGCATTTT. This encodes CAYSDGRSNQPQHF.

The rearrangement links TRBV30 to TRBJ1-3; D not resolved. Trimming removed 4 bases at V and 6 bases at J, with 16 bases between. The CDR3 is 14 amino acids. Looked up from germline, CDR1 is GTSNPN and CDR2 is SVGIG (reference sequence). CDR3 region: CAWTPDGWQNTIYF. Here the CDR3 DNA reads TGTGCCTGGACTCCGGACGGGTGGCAAAACACCATATATTTT. The variable domain in full, completed from reference TRBV30 and TRBJ1-3, reads SQTIHQWPATLVQPVGSPLSLECTVEGTSNPNLYWYRQAAGRGLQLLFYSVGIGQISSEVPQNLSASRPQDRQFILSSKKLLLSDSGFYLCAWTPDGWQNTIYFGEGSWLTVV.

This chain connects TRBV11-2 to TRBJ1-2; 8 nucleotides match TRBD1. The length of the CDR3 is 16 residues. V gave up 1 base and J gave up 4 bases; unmatched junction bases: 8. Germline V CDR1 and CDR2: SGHAT, FQNNGV. CDR3: CASSLVAGGAGYGYTF. CDR3 DNA sequence: TGTGCCAGCAGCTTAGTGGCAGGGGGCGCCGGCTATGGCTACACCTTC.

V is TRBV12-3 or TRBV12-4 and J is TRBJ2-3, with D unclear. This CDR3 is built from 13 residues. Trimming shortened V by 6 bases and J by 3 bases, and 10 bases separated the two germline ends. CDR3 sequence (DNA): TGTGCCAGCAGCCGCCCGGGTACAGATACGCAGTATTTT. It encodes CASSRPGTDTQYF.

The V gene is TRBV2, the J gene TRBJ2-1; no clear D gene. Trimming took off 7 bases at V and 8 bases at J, with 9 bases between the two ends. The CDR3 is 11 residues long. Germline-derived CDR1 and CDR2 are SNHLY and FYNNEI. For the CDR3, the DNA is TGTGCCAGCAAATGGTGGGATGAGCAGTTCTTC. Amino acid sequence: CASKWWDEQFF.

The rearrangement uses TRBV19 and TRBJ2-1; a possible D gene is TRBD1 (5 bases). Germline CDR1 and CDR2: LNHDA and SQIVND (reference sequence). Trimming shortened V by 6 bases and J by 4 bases, and 16 bases separated the two germline ends. CDR3 length equals 15 residues. CDR3 nucleotide sequence: TGTGCCAGTAGACTTCCTGGGGCGGTTTACAATGAGCAGTTCTTC. Translation: CASRLPGAVYNEQFF.

This clone is a singleton in its sample. The chain employs TRBV7-2 and TRBJ2-1, with 10 bases identical to TRBD2. Germline trimming cut 7 bases from V and 0 bases from J; bases unmatched to any gene: 6. Germline CDR1 is SGHTA and CDR2 is FQGNSA. This CDR3 has 16 residues. CDR3 region: CASNLASGSSYNEQFF. DNA of the CDR3: TGTGCCAGCAACCTAGCTAGCGGGAGCTCCTACAATGAGCAGTTCTTC.

The chain employs TRBV2 and TRBJ2-2; D remains ambiguous. The V end lost 7 bases, the J end lost 4 bases, and 13 bases lay between the germline ends. In germline, CDR1 is SNHLY, CDR2 FYNNEI. The CDR3 is made up of 14 amino acids. CDR3 sequence reads: CASKLDLGTGELFF. The CDR3 DNA reads as TGTGCCAGCAAGTTGGACCTCGGCACCGGGGAGCTGTTTTTT.

The chain links TRBV6-2 or TRBV6-3 to TRBJ1-1, with D unclear. The CDR3 runs to 13 residues. The V and J ends lost 5 bases and 7 bases respectively, with 14 bases between them. Germline assignment: CDR1 MNHEY and CDR2 SVGEGT. CDR3 bases: TGTGCCAGCAGTCCCCACTCGGGAGGTGAAGCTTTCTTT. It specifies CASSPHSGGEAFF.

The chain recombines TRBV7-9 with TRBJ2-7; D perhaps matches TRBD1 (6 bases). Per germline, CDR1 SEHNR and CDR2 FQNEAQ (reference sequence). CDR3 length equals 13 residues. V lost 1 base and J lost 3, with 7 bases in between. CDR3 bases: TGTGCCAGCAGCTTAGGCAGGGGCTACGAGCAGTACTTC. It yields the protein CASSLGRGYEQYF.